This T cell receptor (beta chain) appears in the sequencing data of a study of T cell responses to AZD1222 COVID-19 vaccine. Whole-study context: Doses given second, at about 4 or about 12 weeks, were pooled. Study conclusions and caveats: Seropositive at baseline were only a handful of AZD1222 recipients. As reported, nearly half of all spike-specific TCRs target variant regions that are unmutated. The peak T cell response came first, and repertoires were sampled only after it.

With regard to this clone: Its specificity is not known.

Profiled with immunoSEQ multiplex PCR; TCRdb holds only in-frame clones, not every one. The table has about 130,000 clones, over 90% seen once. V dropped 0 bases and J dropped 3 bases, with 8 bases sitting between them. Germline V gives CDR1 MNHEY, CDR2 SVGAGI. The CDR3 is made up of 15 amino acids. The chain employs TRBV6-5 and TRBJ1-4; D remains unclear. This clonotype was sampled from an adult in good health. The sequencing here drew on peripheral blood, taken on day 0 of AZD1222 vaccination. The CDR3: CASSYSRGSNEKLFF. The CDR3, as DNA: TGTGCCAGCAGTTACTCGCGGGGATCTAATGAAAAACTGTTTTTT.